This record concerns one T cell receptor (beta chain) sequence. This clone's antigen is unknown. Base qualities are not at hand, and no much larger clone is one base apart. This specimen includes other DNA sequences encoding the same CDR3. This sample was included in a study of blood T cell repertoires in COVID-19 (dated by TCRdb to about 2020). The study in broad terms: The collaborator samples originated in the United States, Italy and Spain and spanned the acute and convalescent phases of COVID-19. The material from the prospective study consisted of cDNA or gDNA derived from T cells, B-cell-depleted T cells, or PBMCs. Subjects who had been exposed to COVID-19, were actively infected with it, or had recovered from it provided the deeply sampled blood TCRbeta repertoires that made up the dataset. A freely available public database, intended as a resource for researchers studying the immune response to SARS-CoV-2, is where the repertoires were released. Samples came from the ongoing ImmuneRACE study (first 160 participants) plus 1,254 subjects from 6 global collaborators. The sample metadata nearly always contained a de-identified subject ID, COVID-19 status, age in years and sex. Where available, HLA class I and class II types were taken from metadata supplied by the sample provider and were not determined by assay-based typing. What the work shows at the level of the full study, not this receptor alone: Clinical and demographic metadata were provided uncurated, with the amount varying by source and participant.

The immunoSEQ Assay, a bias-controlled multiplex PCR, was used to amplify TCRbeta CDR3 regions from genomic DNA. In the original analysis: Within the assay, amplification of reference gene primers was used to estimate how many nucleated cells each sample contained. To quantify the absolute abundance of each unique TCRbeta CDR3 rearrangement, sequence reads were collapsed and filtered. Productive Simpson clonality was computed per sample as the square root of Simpson's diversity index over productive rearrangements. The immuneACCESS repertoire file appears here via TCRdb, limited to in-frame rearrangements. These files lack a portion of the clones; in checked studies, under half of the deficit traces to unresolved V genes, and the cause of the others is not known. V and J calls and clone size follow that table, whereas D and trimming were derived from the DNA. In this sample the table shows approximately 56,000 clones, about four fifths of which occur a single time. Jointly, the top ten make up under 30% of the sample.

Trimming takes 0 bases from V and 5 bases from J, and the germline ends sit 11 bases apart. From a lookup of the germline V gene, CDR1 and CDR2 are SGHRS and YFSETQ. The CDR3 holds 14 amino acids from the cysteine to the phenylalanine. Only CDR3 DNA is held: 42 bases, read in frame from base 1. At one collaborating source in Seattle, patients were enrolled during active infection and were followed longitudinally through the course of disease. The collaborating institutions used their own protocols to collect whole blood in K2EDTA tubes. For TCRbeta analysis, collaborators shipped samples in one of three forms: frozen whole blood, isolated PBMCs, or DNA extracted from either of those sample types.

What was sequenced was peripheral blood. Recombination joined TRBV5-1 with TRBJ2-5; TRBD1 is perhaps the D gene, given 5 matching bases. This sequence was found in an elderly woman with COVID-19, enrolled during active disease. The CDR3 here reads CASSLGQGGETQYF. The nucleotides read TGCGCCAGCAGCTTGGGGCAGGGTGGGGAGACCCAGTACTTC.